These 13 T cell receptor beta chains share one sample of origin, sequenced in a study of T cell responses to AZD1222 COVID-19 vaccine. Measured with immunoSEQ multiplex PCR; TCRdb has only the in-frame clones, and not every one. The data show some 130,000 clones, less than 90% seen once. The sequenced sample was peripheral blood, obtained on day 0 of AZD1222 vaccination. The receptors stem from an adult in good health.

V and J are TRBV3-1 (or the pseudogene TRBV3-2) and TRBJ2-3, with D possibly being TRBD1 or TRBD2 (5 bases each). V lost 2 bases to trimming and J lost 0 bases, with 15 bases between them. The CDR3 is made up of 17 amino acids. CDR1 is LGHDT, CDR2 YNNKEL, per germline (reference sequence). CDR3 DNA: TGTGCCAGCAGCCAATCGGTAGGGACCCCTAGCACAGATACGCAGTATTTT. This encodes CASSQSVGTPSTDTQYF.

The chain employs TRBV30 and TRBJ2-2, with TRBD1 matching 7 bases. Germline CDR1 GTSNPN, CDR2 SVGIG (reference sequence). The CDR3 is 16 amino acids. Trimming at V came to 1 base and at J to 5 bases, leaving 10 bases not matched to a gene. The DNA for the CDR3 is TGTGCCTGGAGTGCACGCAGGGGGTTGGGGACCGGGGAGCTGTTTTTT. Protein product: CAWSARRGLGTGELFF.

This chain joins TRBV19 and TRBJ1-3; the D is unclear. Germline V gene data show CDR1 as LNHDA and CDR2 as SQIVND (reference sequence). CDR3 length: 17 residues. V lost 3 bases and J 1 base, leaving 16 bases between the germline ends. Here the CDR3 reads CASSITPGSSSGNTIYF. In DNA form, the CDR3 reads TGTGCCAGTAGTATCACCCCGGGGTCGTCGTCTGGAAACACCATATATTTT.

The chain uses TRBV15 and TRBJ1-6; 9 bases are a match to TRBD1. This CDR3 is 15 amino acids long. CDR1 is LNHNV and CDR2 is YYDKDF in the germline V gene (reference sequence). V shed 3 bases and J 13 bases; nucleotides not matched to a gene: 10. CDR3 bases: TGTGCCACCAGCAGCCTTGAACAGGGGACAGGGCCCCTCCACTTT. This sequence encodes CATSSLEQGTGPLHF. Looking up the rest from reference TRBV15 and TRBJ1-6 gives the full variable domain: DAMVIQNPRYQVTQFGKPVTLSCSQTLNHNVMYWYQQKSSQAPKLLFHYYDKDFNNEADTPDNFQSRRPNTSFCFLDIRSPGLGDTAMYLCATSSLEQGTGPLHFGNGTRLTVT.

This chain connects TRBV27 to TRBJ2-3; 12 positions match TRBD2. CDR1 is MNHEY, CDR2 SMNVEV, per germline (reference sequence). The CDR3 is made up of 22 amino acids. After removal of 6 bases from V and 4 bases from J, the junction contained 26 bases not matched to a gene. The CDR3 nucleotides read TGTGCCAGCAGAATCAAAACCCCCCGACTAGCGGGAGTGGAGTCCCCCCCAGATACGCAGTATTTT. It is translated as CASRIKTPRLAGVESPPDTQYF.

The chain couples TRBV7-8 to TRBJ2-1, with TRBD2 as a possible D gene (6 bases). This CDR3 contains 16 residues. Germline CDR1 and CDR2: SGHVS and FQNEAQ. V was clipped by 5 bases and J by 1 base, with 15 bases between them. CDR3: CASSPTTRRSYNEQFF. For the CDR3, the DNA is TGTGCCAGCAGCCCCACGACTAGGAGATCCTACAATGAGCAGTTCTTC.

This chain connects TRBV28 to TRBJ2-3, with D unresolved. Germline V gene sequence: CDR1 MDHEN, CDR2 SYDVKM. V gave up 6 bases and J gave up 0 bases, with 7 bases separating them. The CDR3 length is 13 residues. The CDR3 sequence: CASRATSTDTQYF. The CDR3 nucleotides are TGTGCCAGCAGGGCTACTAGCACAGATACGCAGTATTTT.

The rearrangement links TRBV7-9 to TRBJ1-2; perhaps TRBD1 as D (5 bases). Germline values: CDR1 SEHNR, CDR2 FQNEAQ (reference sequence). Trimming took off 1 base at V and 4 bases at J, with 10 bases between the two ends. CDR3 length equals 14 residues. CDR3 in amino acids: CASSLGTSSYGYTF. The DNA of the CDR3 is TGTGCCAGCAGCTTAGGGACAAGTAGCTATGGCTACACCTTC.

V is TRBV7-6 and J is TRBJ2-7; the D gene is possibly TRBD1 (6 bases). Trimming removed 5 bases at V and 0 bases at J, with 17 bases between. Germline V gives CDR1 SGHVS, CDR2 FNYEAQ. The CDR3 consists of 16 residues. The CDR3 DNA follows: TGTGCCAGCAGCACCGCTCCGGGACACCTCTCCTACGAGCAGTACTTC. The encoded protein is CASSTAPGHLSYEQYF.

This clone was observed a few times. The chain employs TRBV28 and TRBJ2-1, with D tentatively TRBD2 (6 bases). This CDR3 comprises 16 residues. Germline CDR1 reads MDHEN; CDR2 reads SYDVKM. Trimming took off 6 bases at V and 6 bases at J, with 21 bases between the two ends. The CDR3 bases are TGTGCCAGCAGCCGACTAGTGTCCTTATCAGTCAATGAGCAGTTCTTC. Amino acids: CASSRLVSLSVNEQFF.

The rearrangement joins TRBV15 to TRBJ1-2; no definite D call. Germline loops: CDR1 LNHNV, CDR2 YYDKDF (reference sequence). Trimming took 0 bases from V and 5 from J, leaving 10 bases between them. CDR3 length: 14 amino acids. The CDR3 protein is CATSRDTIGYGYTF. The CDR3, as DNA: TGTGCCACCAGCAGAGACACAATTGGATATGGCTACACCTTC.

The chain joins TRBV5-4 to TRBJ1-3; maybe TRBD1 (5 bases). Trimming stripped 3 bases from V and 4 bases from J, with 17 bases between. This CDR3 region has 16 residues. The germline V gene encodes CDR1 SGHNT and CDR2 YYREEE (reference sequence). This CDR3 is CASSSNPGRLGNTIYF. The CDR3 nucleotides are TGTGCCAGCAGCTCTAACCCGGGACGCCTCGGAAACACCATATATTTT.

The J gene is TRBJ1-1, the V gene TRBV5-4, with 7 bases fitting TRBD1. CDR3 length equals 14 residues. Germline V gene sequence: CDR1 SGHNT, CDR2 YYREEE (reference sequence). The V and J ends lost 4 bases and 1 base, in that order; junction bases with no gene match: 4. CDR3: CASSTGVGNTEAFF. The CDR3 bases are TGTGCCAGCAGCACAGGGGTGGGGAACACTGAAGCTTTCTTT.